This is a list of T cell receptor beta chains from one sample in a study of T cells in Graves' hyperthyroidism and ophthalmopathy. TCRdb passed the multiplex PCR reads through MiXCR, listing each CDR3 protein once. The table has almost 600,000 distinct CDR3 sequences, approximately 13% seen once. The sequencing input was blood. These receptors all stem from a woman in her 30s with Graves' hyperthyroidism that later progressed to Graves' ophthalmopathy. Both conserved end residues are part of each CDR3. A D gene is named only where the DNA matches it firmly. Size tells how often a clone was seen (once, few, many) or the class of an expanded clone, and some rows leave it out.

len	v_gene	j_gene	abundance	d_gene	CDR3nt	CDR3aa
14	TRBV20-1	TRBJ1-5	.	TRBD1	TGCAGTGCGAACAGGGGGGATCGCGATCAGCCCCAGCATTTT	CSANRGDRDQPQHF
15	TRBV3-1	TRBJ2-7	many	TRBD2	TGTGCCAGCAGCCAAGGACTAGCGGGAGGGCTCGAGCAGTACTTC	CASSQGLAGGLEQYF
17	TRBV12-3/TRBV12-4	TRBJ1-5	few	.	TGTACCAGCAGTTTGGCCCCCCCTTGGTATAGCAATCAGCCCCAGCATTTT	CTSSLAPPWYSNQPQHF
13	TRBV20-1	TRBJ2-3	many	.	TGCAGTGCTATGGAAGCATACACAGATACGCAGTATTTT	CSAMEAYTDTQYF
16	TRBV28	TRBJ2-2	few	.	TGTGCCAGCAGCGGGTTGGGTCGTTCTAACACCGGGGAGCTGTTTTTT	CASSGLGRSNTGELFF
12	TRBV6-6	TRBJ1-2	many	.	TGTGCCAGCAGCAACTCGGGGGCTGGCTACACCTTC	CASSNSGAGYTF
13	TRBV11-3	TRBJ2-1	many	.	TGTGCCAGCAGCTTAATTAGTGGAGGGGAGCAGTTCTTC	CASSLISGGEQFF
15	TRBV28	TRBJ1-1	many	TRBD1	TGTGCCAGCAGTCCACCGACAGGGACGGACACTGAAGCTTTCTTT	CASSPPTGTDTEAFF
15	TRBV9	TRBJ2-3	.	TRBD2	TGTGCCAGCGGTGCGCCTAGCGGGATCACAGATACGCAGTATTTT	CASGAPSGITDTQYF
14	TRBV4-1	TRBJ2-2	.	.	TGCGCCAGCAGCCAAGGCGGGTGGACCGGGGAGCTGTTTTTT	CASSQGGWTGELFF
17	TRBV7-3	TRBJ2-3	many	.	TGTGCCAGCAGCCCTGCTGGACTCCCCTTATCCACAGATACGCAGTATTTT	CASSPAGLPLSTDTQYF
17	TRBV12-5	TRBJ2-7	many	.	TGTGCTAGTGCCCACATCCCCGGCGCGGGACTGGTCTACGAGCAGTACTTC	CASAHIPGAGLVYEQYF
16	TRBV24-1	TRBJ2-2	many	TRBD1	TGTGCCACCAGTCGGGGGGGACAGGGGGCCTTCGGGGAGCTGTTTTTT	CATSRGGQGAFGELFF
18	TRBV18	TRBJ2-6	.	TRBD2	TGTGCCAGCTCACTCACGGGACTAGCGGCCTCTGGGGCCAACGTCCTGACTTTC	CASSLTGLAASGANVLTF
18	TRBV20-1	TRBJ2-3	many	.	TGCAGTGCTCCTACGCCGACCTGGACAGCACCTAGCACAGATACGCAGTATTTT	CSAPTPTWTAPSTDTQYF
15	TRBV5-1	TRBJ2-7	many	.	TGCGCCAGCAGCTTGGATCTGGGGGCGCGTGACGAGCAGTACTTC	CASSLDLGARDEQYF
14	TRBV20-1	TRBJ2-1	many	TRBD2	TGCAGCGCCCAGGGACTAGTCGGATCCAATGAGCAGTTCTTC	CSAQGLVGSNEQFF